This record concerns one T cell receptor beta chain sequence. At least ten counts were recorded for this clonotype. Its antigen is currently not known. The junction departs from germline at one end; a sequencing error may be responsible. The germline V gene supplies CDR1 SGHRS and CDR2 YFSETQ. Reading from cysteine to phenylalanine, the CDR3 counts 12 amino acids. This entry keeps only the CDR3 DNA: 36 bases, framed from base 1. The intended sense of this specimen's time point label: newly diagnosed GD, antithyroid drugs for less than 3 months. RNA was extracted from PBMCs in TRIzol for both TCR sequencing and RNA sequencing. The diagnosis of Graves' disease followed American Thyroid Association guidelines. The patients came from an endocrinology department in Xi'an, China. From each patient, about 9.7 milliliters of peripheral blood was collected into an EDTA anticoagulant tube. Ficoll Paque Plus density gradient separation was used to isolate PBMCs, and no further T cell sorting was done. An Agilent 2100 Bioanalyzer and agarose gel were used to check RNA quality, and a NanoDrop 2000 was used to measure RNA concentration.

This sample was taken from a study of regulatory T cells in long-lasting Graves disease (dated by TCRdb to the early 2020s). Study-wide context: In the newly diagnosed Graves' disease group, patients had been taking antithyroid drugs for less than 3 months. The study took place in China and was registered as a clinical trial. A total of some 35 samples underwent TCR sequencing, from roughly 13 patients with persistent Graves' disease and 20 or so patients with newly diagnosed Graves' disease. Persistent Graves' disease patients were compared with newly diagnosed Graves' disease patients by peripheral blood TCR sequencing and RNA sequencing.

The study at large found these results: Persistent disease showed preferential use of TRBV28, TRBJ1-2 and TRBJ2-5, whereas newly diagnosed disease favored TRBV20-1 and TRBJ2-1. The study examined only peripheral blood because the primary lesion, thyroid tissue, could not be accessed. The authors noted that the small sample size was a limitation that may lower accuracy. Compared with newly diagnosed patients, patients with persistent Graves' disease had lower TCR Shannon entropy and fewer highly expanded clones, which suggests clonal expansion. Sequencing and analysis were restricted to the TCR beta chain. Persistent patients shared more public clonotypes among themselves (2,741) than newly diagnosed patients did (roughly 910).

Libraries were made using multiplex PCR. Sequenced on an Illumina HiSeq 4000. CDR3 regions were amplified by Arm-PCR with iRepertoire HTBI primers to construct TCR beta libraries. Gel purification was performed on PCR products prior to sequencing. Regarding the original processing steps: A total of fewer than 65 TRBV and approximately 15 TRBJ segments were identified across samples and were used for gene usage analysis of CDR3 amino acid clonotypes. COPE and FqMerger were used to merge the filtered high-quality paired reads into contigs. BLAST was used to align contigs to IMGT TRBV, TRBD and TRBJ reference genes, with CDR3 defined following IMGT. Highly expanded clones were defined as clonotypes with a frequency above 0.1%. Shannon entropy served as the measure of repertoire diversity, while the Gini coefficient captured V-J evenness. Clonotypes shared by more than one individual were considered public. TCRdb reprocessing: public reads trimmed at Q25 with fastp, clones called with MiXCR, in-frame beta chains kept. Records with the same CDR3 protein are collapsed into one entry carrying the most frequent genes and DNA. The V and J calls were not made by the authors but by TCRdb's processing. This sample is represented by 450,000 to 600,000 distinct CDR3 sequences; approximately 15% of them were singletons. Jointly, the top ten make up roughly 10% of the sample.

These same data were also listed under a study on T cells in Graves' hyperthyroidism and ophthalmopathy. Drawing on the second study: Graves' hyperthyroidism was defined as stable when no progression to ophthalmopathy occurred over 18 months of follow-up. The hyperthyroidism patients were between 18 and 65 years old and newly diagnosed, with a disease duration of less than 2 months. Any patient with an uncontrolled infection, another autoimmune disease, pregnancy or lactation was excluded. Clinical symptoms, serum thyroxine and TRAb, thyroid ultrasound, and orbital computed tomography formed the basis for the diagnoses. The first round of RT-PCR for the TCR CDR3 was performed with the HTBI primer set and the Qiagen OneStep RT-PCR kit. Most expanded thyroid clonotypes (frequency above 0.001) were also detected in blood, suggesting blood repertoires may reflect thyroid immune responses. In cross-validation, a model built on a 13 V-J signature told ophthalmopathy apart from stable hyperthyroidism with over 85% sensitivity and approximately 81% specificity, and in testing the same model reached 80%/75%. In validation, the model predicted progression to ophthalmopathy with around 71% sensitivity and about 72% specificity, a median of about 6 months before onset. To identify distinguishing TCR V-J signatures, a discovery cohort of around 100 patients was used, comprising some 45 with Graves' ophthalmopathy and around 57 with stable Graves' hyperthyroidism. An independent validation cohort of around 20 hyperthyroidism patients and about 16 patients who later progressed to ophthalmopathy tested prospective prediction of ophthalmopathy. For training and testing, the roughly 100 patients in the discovery cohort were randomly divided in a 7:3 ratio. In about 6 Graves' hyperthyroidism patients, the study also compared T-cell repertoires from thyroid tissue with T-cell repertoires from blood. After blood sampling, hyperthyroidism patients were treated with methimazole at a starting dose of 30 mg daily, and ophthalmopathy patients were treated with high-dose intravenous methylprednisolone. A second multiplex PCR round built the libraries, followed by size selection and purification. Libraries were sequenced paired-end with 100 bp reads on an Illumina HiSeq2000. SOAPnuke was used to process the raw data, throwing out any read that contained adapters or uncalled bases, had a mean Phred below 15, or lacked an exact constant-primer or identifier match. COPE v1.2.5 was used to merge high-quality paired reads, and clonotypes were defined as unique nucleotide sequences. Clonotypes were aligned to IMGT TRBV, TRBD and TRBJ reference segments using MiTCR v1.1. The analysis was restricted to V-J combinations with a frequency above 0.0001, which together covered just over 98% of the repertoires. The TCS score was defined as F50 (clonal expansion) divided by E x V (chaos), with BLOSUM62-based TCRdist calculated between CDR3 peptides within each V-J. Welch's t-statistics and random forest reduced just over 500 V-J features to 13, which were used in a naive Bayes classifier (R e1071). Sample size was not statistically predetermined, and blinding of investigators to group allocation was not performed. The paper describes TCR Vbeta CDR3 sequencing of 130 to 150 peripheral blood samples, made up of approximately 40 ophthalmopathy patients, 70 to 75 hyperthyroidism patients and 17 progressor patients.

The sequence links TRBV5-1 to TRBJ2-1; 8 nucleotides in the junction match TRBD2. This material consisted of peripheral blood mononuclear cells (PBMCs), taken at new diagnosis, from a patient treated with antithyroid drugs. This sequence was found in a man aged 30-40 years with Graves disease. Donor details come from another sample of the same person, matched by shared clones. The CDR3 region reads CASSLGGREQFF. The nucleotide sequence reads as follows: TGTGCCAGCAGCTTAGGCGGGAGGGAGCAGTTCTTC.